In its sample, the clone carrying this T cell receptor (beta chain) was seen a few times. Its antigen is still unknown. CDR3 length equals 13 residues. V was shortened by 3 bases and J by 0 bases, with 8 bases between the two germline ends. CDR1 DFQATT and CDR2 SNEGSKA come from the germline V gene (reference sequence). The data stem from a study of T-cell reconstitution after alpha-beta-depleted transplantation in children. As it was prepared, the TCRbeta library received unique molecular identifiers. A single record per CDR3 protein comes from TCRdb applying MiXCR to the PCR reads. The data contain 450,000 to 550,000 distinct CDR3 sequences, 9.5% to 12% of them seen just once; the ten biggest clones take up about 15%. Study-level results: Newly made T cells mostly supplied T-cell counts and diversity one year after transplant. Some patients' high day-60 TCRbeta diversity was attributed to recipient cells surviving conditioning.

The V gene is TRBV20-1, the J gene TRBJ1-1; D uncertain. This TCR was recovered from a female patient between 2 and 15 years old who had a stem cell transplant for aplastic anemia, so the T cells may come from the graft donor. Here the sequenced sample was PBMCs, mostly from graft donor cells, taken 180 days after TCRalphabeta/CD19-depleted stem cell transplant. In DNA, the CDR3 is TGCAGTGCTAGGAGTCACATGAACACTGAAGCTTTCTTT. Amino acid sequence: CSARSHMNTEAFF.